The 29 T cell receptor beta chains listed next were all sequenced from one sample in a study of cytotoxic CD8 clonotypes in ibrutinib-treated CLL. Libraries were prepared by immunoSEQ multiplex PCR; TCRdb keeps only in-frame clonotypes and omits some of them. The sample holds a few hundred thousand clones; roughly 70% are singletons and the top ten take approximately 15%. Sequenced material: PBMCs, taken after 24 months of ibrutinib treatment. These receptors were obtained from a human donor with chronic lymphocytic leukemia.

The chain uses TRBV9 and TRBJ2-7; D ambiguous. This CDR3 has 13 residues. V was trimmed by 4 bases and J by 8 bases, leaving 16 bases between them. The germline V gene has CDR1 SGDLS and CDR2 YYNGEE. The CDR3: CASSPSIKGKQYF. CDR3 DNA sequence: TGTGCCAGCAGCCCCTCAATAAAGGGTAAGCAGTACTTC.

The table lists this clone with a few counts. This chain uses TRBV11-2 with TRBJ2-7; either TRBD1 or TRBD2 may supply D (5 bases each). CDR1 SGHAT and CDR2 FQNNGV come from the germline V gene. Deletions cut 6 bases from V and 3 bases from J, with 18 bases between. The CDR3 loop spans 15 amino acids. CDR3: CASSRSGTVSYEQYF. CDR3 DNA sequence: TGTGCCAGCAGTCGATCCGGGACGGTAAGCTACGAGCAGTACTTC.

The chain has TRBV5-4 and TRBJ2-4; 7 nucleotides line up with TRBD2. With V trimmed by 4 bases and J by 0 bases, 4 bases remained unmatched. CDR1 SGHNT and CDR2 YYREEE come from the germline V gene (reference sequence). This CDR3 contains 15 residues. The CDR3 reads CASSVGGVAKNIQYF. In DNA form, the CDR3 reads TGTGCCAGCAGCGTGGGGGGGGTAGCCAAAAACATTCAGTACTTC.

This chain links TRBV28 with TRBJ2-2, with TRBD1 matching 8 bases. J was trimmed by 0 bases and V by 3 bases; bases with no gene match: 6. Germline lookup yields CDR1 MDHEN and CDR2 SYDVKM. The CDR3 is 17 amino acids. CDR3 sequence (DNA): TGTGCCAGCAGTTTCATGGCAGGGGGCGCGAACACCGGGGAGCTGTTTTTT. Its translation is CASSFMAGGANTGELFF.

The rearrangement uses TRBV10-1 and TRBJ2-3; D is possibly TRBD1 (6 bases). The length of the CDR3 is 15 residues. Deletions cut 0 bases from V and 5 bases from J, with 12 bases between. Germline CDR1 and CDR2: WNHNN and SYGVQD (reference sequence). In nucleotides, the CDR3 is TGCGCCAGCAGTGAGTCGGGACAATCAGGAGATACGCAGTATTTT. This gives the protein CASSESGQSGDTQYF.

The J gene is TRBJ2-1, the V gene TRBV4-3; 8 bases line up with TRBD2. This CDR3 contains 15 residues. Germline V gene lookup returns CDR1 LGHNA and CDR2 YSLEER. Trimming cost V 2 bases and J 9 bases; bases outside gene matches: 9. For the CDR3, the DNA is TGCGCCAGCAGCCAATCAGCGGGAGTGTTTGTTGAGCAGTTCTTC. Protein sequence: CASSQSAGVFVEQFF.

This sequence joins TRBV5-1 and TRBJ2-2; D gene uncertain. V was clipped by 2 bases and J by 0 bases, with 11 bases between them. The CDR3 covers 16 residues. CDR1 is SGHRS, CDR2 YFSETQ, per germline. CDR3 protein: CASSFEKGANTGELFF. Written as DNA, the CDR3 is TGCGCCAGCAGCTTCGAAAAAGGAGCGAACACCGGGGAGCTGTTTTTT. Full variable domain (rest looked up from reference TRBV5-1 and TRBJ2-2): KAGVTQTPRYLIKTRGQQVTLSCSPISGHRSVSWYQQTPGQGLQFLFEYFSETQRNKGNFPGRFSGRQFSNSRSEMNVSTLELGDSALYLCASSFEKGANTGELFFGEGSRLTVL.

The chain uses TRBV27 and TRBJ2-7, with a tentative D call TRBD1 (5 bases). Deletions cut 3 bases from V and 0 bases from J, with 18 bases between. This CDR3 region has 17 residues. CDR1 and CDR2 (germline): MNHEY, SMNVEV (reference sequence). CDR3 sequence: CASSLGPSWGDSYEQYF. The DNA of the CDR3 is TGTGCCAGCAGTTTGGGGCCCTCCTGGGGCGACTCCTACGAGCAGTACTTC.

The chain uses TRBV7-3 and TRBJ2-3; D remains ambiguous. The CDR3 is made up of 13 amino acids. V lost 5 bases and J lost 0, with 6 bases in between. CDR1 is SGHTA and CDR2 is FQGTGA in the germline V gene. The CDR3 nucleotides read TGTGCCAGCAGCGCACCTAGCACAGATACGCAGTATTTT. Protein: CASSAPSTDTQYF.

V gene TRBV5-1 combines with J gene TRBJ1-2; TRBD1 matches at 9 bases. CDR1 SGHRS and CDR2 YFSETQ come from the germline V gene. The CDR3 contains 14 residues. The V segment lost 4 bases and the J segment 6 bases; nucleotides outside the gene matches: 7. CDR3 nucleotides: TGCGCCAGCAGCCGGCCGGGACAGGGCGATGGCTACACCTTC. Encoded protein: CASSRPGQGDGYTF. Supplemented by reference TRBV5-1 and TRBJ1-2, the full variable domain reads KAGVTQTPRYLIKTRGQQVTLSCSPISGHRSVSWYQQTPGQGLQFLFEYFSETQRNKGNFPGRFSGRQFSNSRSEMNVSTLELGDSALYLCASSRPGQGDGYTFGSGTRLTVV.

V and J are TRBV7-2 and TRBJ2-7, with D unclear. The V gene's germline CDR1 is SGHTA and CDR2 FQGNSA. Trimming shortened V by 5 bases and J by 3 bases, and 11 bases separated the two germline ends. The CDR3 totals 13 residues. The chain's CDR3 is CASSPRILYEQYF. The CDR3 bases are TGTGCCAGCAGCCCTCGGATCCTCTACGAGCAGTACTTC.

About this clone: In the same sample, other DNA sequences code for this CDR3. The chain combines TRBV6-5 with TRBJ2-7, with 8 bases fitting TRBD2. CDR1 and CDR2 from the germline V gene are MNHEY and SVGAGI. There are 14 residues in the CDR3. J was trimmed by 3 bases and V by 2 bases; bases with no gene match: 3. CDR3 DNA: TGTGCCAGCAGTTACCGGGGGGGGAGCTACGAGCAGTACTTC. Translation gives CASSYRGGSYEQYF.

Notes on this clone: One end of the junction does not line up with germline, which may come from a read error. The rearrangement joins TRBV7-7 to TRBJ2-1; TRBD2 agrees at 11 bases. The germline V gene encodes CDR1 SSHAT and CDR2 FNYEAQ (reference sequence). The CDR3 sequence is 17 residues long. CDR3 protein: CASSLAGGTSGYNEQFF. The CDR3 DNA reads as TGTGCTAGCAGCTTAGCCGGAGGGACTAGCGGTTACAATGAGCAGTTCTTC.

This clone occurred a few times. V is TRBV27 and J is TRBJ1-1; 12 bases align to TRBD1. From germline, CDR1 is MNHEY and CDR2 SMNVEV (reference sequence). The CDR3 is made up of 14 amino acids. Trimming took 6 bases from V and 8 from J; bases not matched to a gene: 7. The CDR3: CASSDRDRGLEAFF. The CDR3 nucleotides read TGTGCCAGCAGCGACCGGGACAGGGGGCTGGAAGCTTTCTTT.

This clone was seen a handful of times. This chain uses TRBV5-4 with TRBJ1-4, with 8 bases lining up with TRBD1. The V gene end was trimmed by 2 bases and the J gene end by 3 bases; junction bases not matched to a gene: 3. The CDR3 consists of 15 residues. CDR1 and CDR2 from the germline V gene are SGHNT and YYREEE (reference sequence). CDR3 coding DNA: TGTGCCAGCAGCTTAACAGGGGGATCTAATGAAAAACTGTTTTTT. It yields the protein CASSLTGGSNEKLFF.

The J gene is TRBJ2-5, the V gene TRBV5-4; 8 nucleotides line up with TRBD1. V shed 4 bases and J 10 bases; nucleotides not matched to a gene: 9. Germline CDR1 and CDR2: SGHNT and YYREEE (reference sequence). This CDR3 is 13 amino acids long. The CDR3 here is CASSLQGGTDQYF. Written as DNA, the CDR3 is TGTGCCAGCAGCCTACAGGGGGGAACGGACCAGTACTTC.

The CDR3 DNA follows: TGTGCCAGCAGCTTAGTTATTAGCGGAGGGGGGTACAATGAGCAGTTCTTC. Translating it yields CASSLVISGGGYNEQFF. The chain employs TRBV7-8 and TRBJ2-1; tentatively, D is TRBD1 or TRBD2 (6 bases each). V was shortened by 1 base and J by 4 bases, with 17 bases between the two germline ends. The CDR3 is made up of 17 amino acids. Germline assignment: CDR1 SGHVS and CDR2 FQNEAQ.

V usage is TRBV15 and J usage is TRBJ2-5; possibly TRBD2 for D (6 bases). Trimming removed 1 base from V and 4 bases from J, with 16 bases in between. The CDR3 totals 16 residues. Germline CDR1 and CDR2: LNHNV and YYDKDF (reference sequence). This CDR3 reads CATSRGGGVRVETQYF. The DNA for the CDR3 is TGTGCCACCAGCAGAGGAGGAGGGGTCAGAGTAGAGACCCAGTACTTC.

The chain couples TRBV7-9 to TRBJ1-4; D is undetermined. The CDR3 is made up of 12 amino acids. Trimming pared 5 bases from V and 4 bases from J, leaving 5 bases between. Germline values: CDR1 SEHNR, CDR2 FQNEAQ (reference sequence). This CDR3 reads CASSPFNEKLFF. CDR3 bases: TGTGCCAGCAGCCCCTTTAATGAAAAACTGTTTTTT.

This clone has a handful of counts. V usage is TRBV11-3 and J usage is TRBJ2-1; D remains ambiguous. The CDR3 sequence is 13 residues long. Between the trimmed V and J ends, which lost 0 bases and 5 bases, there was a span of 5 bases. Germline V gene data show CDR1 as SGHNT and CDR2 as YENEEA. The CDR3 sequence is CASSLDLNNEQFF. The CDR3, as DNA: TGTGCCAGCAGCTTAGATCTTAACAATGAGCAGTTCTTC. The full variable domain, in which reference TRBV11-3 and TRBJ2-1 provide the parts outside the CDR3, is EAGVVQSPRYKIIEKKQPVAFWCNPISGHNTLYWYLQNLGQGPELLIRYENEEAVDDSQLPKDRFSAERLKGVDSTLKIQPAELGDSAVYLCASSLDLNNEQFFGPGTRLTVL.

The J gene is TRBJ1-5, the V gene TRBV4-3; D might be TRBD1 (6 bases). Germline CDR1 and CDR2: LGHNA and YSLEER. The CDR3 has 16 amino acids. V lost 0 bases to trimming and J lost 0 bases, with 9 bases between them. The CDR3 reads CASSQDQGNSNQPQHF. For the CDR3, the DNA is TGCGCCAGCAGCCAAGATCAGGGGAATAGCAATCAGCCCCAGCATTTT.

This clone was found once. The chain carries TRBV29-1 and TRBJ1-1; D gene ambiguous. Germline V CDR1 and CDR2: SQVTM, ANQGSEA. The CDR3 covers 10 residues. Trimming removed 4 bases at V and 6 bases at J, with 6 bases between. The CDR3 here is CSVVGSEAFF. CDR3 DNA sequence: TGCAGCGTTGTCGGTTCTGAAGCTTTCTTT.

The CDR3 spells CASSLLAGELNEQFF. The CDR3 nucleotides are TGTGCCAGCAGCTTGCTAGCGGGCGAATTGAATGAGCAGTTCTTC. The rearrangement uses TRBV7-8 and TRBJ2-1, with 8 bases matching TRBD2. V gave up 3 bases and J gave up 7 bases; unmatched junction bases: 8. The CDR3 is made up of 15 amino acids. CDR1 is SGHVS, CDR2 FQNEAQ, per germline.

This clone was seen once. V and J are TRBV7-2 and TRBJ2-2, with D hard to call. The CDR3 has 13 residues. In germline, CDR1 is SGHTA, CDR2 FQGNSA. The V end was cut by 5 bases, the J end by 4 bases, with 8 bases between. The CDR3 sequence: CASSMGSTGELFF. CDR3 coding DNA: TGTGCCAGCAGCATGGGATCCACCGGGGAGCTGTTTTTT. The full variable domain, completed using reference TRBV7-2 and TRBJ2-2, is GAGVSQSPSNKVTEKGKDVELRCDPISGHTALYWYRQSLGQGLEFLIYFQGNSAPDKSGLPSDRFSAERTGGSVSTLTIQRTQQEDSAVYLCASSMGSTGELFFGEGSRLTVL.

This clone showed up just a few times. This sequence joins TRBV11-2 and TRBJ1-1; D remains ambiguous. Germline CDR1 reads SGHAT; CDR2 reads FQNNGV. The V end was cut by 5 bases, the J end by 1 base, with 17 bases between. The CDR3 is made up of 16 amino acids. This chain's CDR3 is CASSPRVGRKNTEAFF. CDR3 nucleotide sequence: TGTGCCAGCAGCCCGAGGGTTGGACGGAAGAACACTGAAGCTTTCTTT.

This clone has only a few counts. This chain connects TRBV28 to TRBJ2-3; no clear D. V lost 7 bases and J 0 bases, leaving 8 bases between the germline ends. This CDR3 is built from 13 residues. Germline V CDR1 and CDR2: MDHEN, SYDVKM. CDR3 in amino acids: CASTRASTDTQYF. The CDR3 nucleotides read TGTGCCAGCACCCGAGCGAGCACAGATACGCAGTATTTT.

This clone was recorded a few times. The rearrangement links TRBV2 to TRBJ1-3, with D uncertain. This CDR3 has 16 amino acids. Trimming shortened V by 2 bases and J by 0 bases, and 11 bases separated the two germline ends. Looked up from germline, CDR1 is SNHLY and CDR2 is FYNNEI. CDR3 DNA: TGTGCCAGCAGTGAAACGCGGTTCAGCTCTGGAAACACCATATATTTT. It translates to CASSETRFSSGNTIYF.

The rearrangement links TRBV9 to TRBJ1-2, with D tentatively TRBD1 (5 bases). V shed 0 bases and J shed 6 bases, with 15 bases lying between them. Germline V gene data show CDR1 as SGDLS and CDR2 as YYNGEE. The CDR3 is made up of 15 amino acids. The CDR3 sequence is CASSVEEGTLNGYTF. For the CDR3, the DNA is TGTGCCAGCAGCGTAGAAGAGGGGACCCTGAATGGCTACACCTTC.

This clone was observed a handful of times. The chain uses TRBV6-5 and TRBJ1-1; D gene unclear. Trimming stripped 6 bases from V and 5 bases from J, with 16 bases between. This CDR3 is 14 amino acids long. CDR1 and CDR2 from the germline V gene are MNHEY and SVGAGI. The CDR3 region is CASSHWGGRTEAFF. The CDR3, as DNA: TGTGCCAGCAGCCACTGGGGAGGGCGGACTGAAGCTTTCTTT.